What follows are 2 T cell receptor beta chains derived from one specimen sequenced in a study of blood T cell repertoires in COVID-19. Clones were read by immunoSEQ multiplex PCR, and TCRdb kept only the in-frame ones, dropping some. The repertoire includes about 230,000 clones, around four fifths of them detected once, and more than 25% sits in the top ten. The sequencing input was peripheral blood. The receptors come from a man in his forties or fifties with acute or convalescent COVID-19.

The chain joins TRBV23-1 to TRBJ2-2, with D unresolved. TRBV23-1 is known as an ORF, though its function is uncertain. V lost 2 bases and J lost 3, with 7 bases in between. This CDR3 spans 14 amino acids. CDR3 amino acids: CASSQQEDTGELFF. CDR3 coding DNA: TGCGCCAGCAGTCAACAAGAGGACACCGGGGAGCTGTTTTTT.

The chain joins TRBV4-1 to TRBJ1-1; D remains ambiguous. Germline V gene data show CDR1 as MGHRA and CDR2 as YSYEKL. V was trimmed by 1 base and J by 1 base, leaving 16 bases between them. This CDR3 contains 17 residues. The CDR3 here is CASSQVTRVMKNTEAFF. In nucleotides, the CDR3 is TGCGCCAGCAGCCAAGTCACGAGGGTTATGAAGAACACTGAAGCTTTCTTT.